Sequencing of this T cell receptor beta chain was carried out in a study of cytomegalovirus exposure and HLA in healthy donors. The PCR contained 60 Vbeta and 13 Jbeta primers. The assay was immunoSEQ multiplex PCR, and TCRdb's table has in-frame clones only and misses some. The sample yields 100,000 to 150,000 clones, around 80% seen once. V lost 7 bases and J lost 4, with 11 bases in between. Germline-derived CDR1 and CDR2 are SNHLY and FYNNEI. CDR3 length: 14 amino acids. The chain has TRBV2 and TRBJ2-6; possibly TRBD1 for D (5 bases). Sequencing was carried out using PBMCs. This clonotype originated in a female donor in good health and CMV-seronegative. CDR3 DNA: TGTGCCAGCATCATCAGGGAAGGGGCCAACGTCCTGACTTTC. Amino acids: CASIIREGANVLTF.